A selection of T cell receptor beta chains follows, all from one sample in a study of T cells in Graves' hyperthyroidism and ophthalmopathy. TCRdb passed the multiplex PCR reads through MiXCR, listing each CDR3 protein once. In the table there are about 640,000 distinct CDR3 sequences, less than 25% of which are singletons. The sequencing sample was made of blood. These receptors were taken from a man aged 30 to 39 with Graves' ophthalmopathy. The CDR3 runs from the conserved cysteine through the conserved F or W. Each record gives: D gene, V gene, J gene, clone size, CDR3 protein, CDR3 DNA. D genes are given only for firm matches. Clone size, where shown, is once, few, many, or a class for clones that have expanded.

d_call: -; v_call: TRBV19; j_call: TRBJ2-2; clone_size: few; cdr3_aa: CASSIEGAGELFF; cdr3_nt: TGTGCCAGTAGTATCGAGGGGGCCGGGGAGCTGTTTTTT
d_call: TRBD1; v_call: TRBV6-1; j_call: TRBJ2-7; clone_size: -; cdr3_aa: CASSGAGTASYEQYF; cdr3_nt: TGTGCCAGCAGTGGCGCCGGGACAGCGTCCTACGAGCAGTACTTC
d_call: -; v_call: TRBV6-2/TRBV6-3; j_call: TRBJ2-1; clone_size: many; cdr3_aa: CASSPNYNEQFF; cdr3_nt: TGTGCCAGCAGCCCTAACTACAATGAGCAGTTCTTC
d_call: TRBD1; v_call: TRBV9; j_call: TRBJ1-2; clone_size: -; cdr3_aa: CASSVGQGYGYTF; cdr3_nt: TGTGCCAGCAGCGTGGGACAGGGATATGGCTACACCTTC
d_call: -; v_call: TRBV6-1; j_call: TRBJ2-6; clone_size: -; cdr3_aa: CASSEFGVPGANVLTF; cdr3_nt: TGTGCCAGCAGTGAATTCGGGGTACCGGGGGCCAACGTCCTGACTTTC
d_call: -; v_call: TRBV20-1; j_call: TRBJ1-6; clone_size: -; cdr3_aa: CSAVVGGVSPLHF; cdr3_nt: TGCAGTGCTGTCGTCGGGGGCGTTTCACCCCTCCACTTT
d_call: -; v_call: TRBV10-2; j_call: TRBJ1-4; clone_size: few; cdr3_aa: CASSEWDNEKLFF; cdr3_nt: TGCGCCAGCAGTGAGTGGGATAATGAAAAACTGTTTTTT
d_call: -; v_call: TRBV28; j_call: TRBJ1-5; clone_size: few; cdr3_aa: CASSIGYGNQPQHF; cdr3_nt: TGTGCCAGCAGTATCGGATATGGCAATCAGCCCCAGCATTTT
d_call: TRBD2; v_call: TRBV27; j_call: TRBJ2-1; clone_size: few; cdr3_aa: CASSSRGRVGNEQFF; cdr3_nt: TGTGCCAGCAGTTCTCGCGGGAGGGTTGGAAATGAGCAGTTCTTC
d_call: TRBD2; v_call: TRBV10-3; j_call: TRBJ2-1; clone_size: -; cdr3_aa: CAISGPGLAEYNEQFF; cdr3_nt: TGTGCCATCAGTGGGCCTGGACTAGCGGAGTACAATGAGCAGTTCTTC
d_call: -; v_call: TRBV7-9; j_call: TRBJ2-7; clone_size: few; cdr3_aa: CASSLDPTTSYEQYF; cdr3_nt: TGTGCCAGCAGCTTAGATCCGACAACTTCCTACGAGCAGTACTTC
d_call: TRBD1; v_call: TRBV27; j_call: TRBJ2-1; clone_size: -; cdr3_aa: CASSIDRARNEQFF; cdr3_nt: TGTGCCAGCAGTATCGACAGGGCCAGGAATGAGCAGTTCTTC
d_call: TRBD1; v_call: TRBV7-3; j_call: TRBJ2-2; clone_size: -; cdr3_aa: CASSLTGTAGELFF; cdr3_nt: TGTGCCAGCAGCTTAACAGGGACAGCCGGGGAGCTGTTTTTT
d_call: -; v_call: TRBV4-1; j_call: TRBJ1-5; clone_size: few; cdr3_aa: CASSSQVGDNQPQHF; cdr3_nt: TGCGCCAGCAGCTCACAGGTTGGGGACAATCAGCCCCAGCATTTT
d_call: -; v_call: TRBV12-3/TRBV12-4; j_call: TRBJ1-1; clone_size: -; cdr3_aa: CASSLRGGETEAFF; cdr3_nt: TGTGCCAGCAGTTTACGGGGCGGTGAGACTGAAGCTTTCTTT
d_call: -; v_call: TRBV20-1; j_call: TRBJ1-5; clone_size: -; cdr3_aa: CSARRDMNQPQHF; cdr3_nt: TGCAGTGCTAGAAGGGACATGAATCAGCCCCAGCATTTT
d_call: -; v_call: TRBV24-1; j_call: TRBJ2-2; clone_size: -; cdr3_aa: CATSDFLGSPGELFF; cdr3_nt: TGTGCCACCAGTGATTTTCTAGGGTCCCCCGGGGAGCTGTTTTTT
d_call: TRBD1; v_call: TRBV20-1; j_call: TRBJ2-7; clone_size: -; cdr3_aa: CSAKSPAGTGYEQYF; cdr3_nt: TGCAGTGCTAAATCACCTGCCGGGACAGGCTACGAGCAGTACTTC